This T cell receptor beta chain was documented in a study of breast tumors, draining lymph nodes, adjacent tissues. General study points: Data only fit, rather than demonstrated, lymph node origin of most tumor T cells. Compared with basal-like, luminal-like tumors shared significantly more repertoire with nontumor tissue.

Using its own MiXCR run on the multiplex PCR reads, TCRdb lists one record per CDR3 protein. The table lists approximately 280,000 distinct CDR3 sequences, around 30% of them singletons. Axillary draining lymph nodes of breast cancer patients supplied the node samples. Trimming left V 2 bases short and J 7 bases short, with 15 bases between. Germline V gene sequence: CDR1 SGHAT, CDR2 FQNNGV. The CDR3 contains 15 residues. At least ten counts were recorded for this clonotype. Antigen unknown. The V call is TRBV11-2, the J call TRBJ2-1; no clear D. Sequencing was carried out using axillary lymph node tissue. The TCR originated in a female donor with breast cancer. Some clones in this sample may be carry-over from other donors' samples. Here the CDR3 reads CASSLSLPQGNEQFF. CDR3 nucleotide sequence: TGTGCCAGCAGCTTATCTCTTCCACAAGGGAATGAGCAGTTCTTC.